This passage covers 8 T cell receptor beta chains from one sample sequenced in a study of early T cells in non-severe SARS-CoV-2 infection (dated by TCRdb to 2020 to 2023). Library method: 5' RACE. The sample was run on a NextSeq 500. The public reads were quality trimmed at Q25 with fastp and then assembled into clones with MiXCR by TCRdb, keeping productive beta chains. Each entry is one CDR3 protein sequence, shown with its most common DNA and genes. The table for this sample lists about 29,000 distinct CDR3 sequences; about 4.6% of them were counted only once. Approximately 5.8% of the sample comes from the top ten. Sample: whole blood. These receptors were taken from an adult who was a healthcare worker with PCR-confirmed SARS-CoV-2 infection or an uninfected control (not recorded which).

This clonotype was counted at least ten times. The chain couples TRBV18 to TRBJ1-4; tentative D call: TRBD1 (6 bases). This CDR3 is 15 amino acids long. In germline, CDR1 is KGHSH, CDR2 LQKENI. Trimming shortened V by 6 bases and J by 8 bases, and 19 bases separated the two germline ends. This CDR3 is CASSPMRGADEKLFF. The CDR3 DNA follows: TGTGCCAGCTCGCCCATGAGGGGGGCGGACGAAAAACTGTTTTTT.

This clonotype was seen at least ten times. The chain is built from TRBV9 and TRBJ2-2; possible D gene TRBD2, 6 bases. The germline V gene encodes CDR1 SGDLS and CDR2 YYNGEE. The germline V and J ends were trimmed by 0 bases and 5 bases, with 8 bases remaining between them. The CDR3 has 14 amino acids. CDR3 residues: CASSVGSGTGELFF. CDR3 bases: TGTGCCAGCAGCGTAGGAAGCGGGACCGGGGAGCTGTTTTTT.

This clonotype was found many times. The chain is built from TRBV9 and TRBJ2-3; TRBD1 might be the D (6 bases). CDR1 is SGDLS and CDR2 is YYNGEE in the germline V gene. The V gene lost 0 bases and the J gene lost 6 bases, with 20 bases spanning the gap. The length of the CDR3 is 17 residues. As DNA, the CDR3 is TGTGCCAGCAGCGTAGCACTCCTGGGGGCCGGAGCTGATACGCAGTATTTT. The encoded protein is CASSVALLGAGADTQYF. The entire variable domain, with the rest obtained from reference TRBV9 and TRBJ2-3, is as follows: DSGVTQTPKHLITATGQRVTLRCSPRSGDLSVYWYQQSLDQGLQFLIQYYNGEERAKGNILERFSAQQFPDLHSELNLSSLELGDSALYFCASSVALLGAGADTQYFGPGTRLTVL.

This clonotype came up many times. The V call is TRBV7-2, the J call TRBJ2-2; D might be TRBD1 (6 bases). CDR1 and CDR2 (germline): SGHTA, FQGNSA. This CDR3 is 15 amino acids long. V was pared by 5 bases and J by 3 bases, with 13 bases between. CDR3: CASSRDRTDTGELFF. The CDR3 DNA follows: TGTGCCAGCAGCCGAGACAGGACCGACACCGGGGAGCTGTTTTTT.

This clonotype was recorded at least ten times. The chain couples TRBV5-6 to TRBJ1-1, with TRBD1 matching over 10 bases. The CDR3 loop spans 15 amino acids. Trimming took 1 base from V and 5 from J; bases not matched to a gene: 5. Germline V gene data show CDR1 as SGHDT and CDR2 as YYEEEE. The CDR3 DNA reads as TGTGCCAGCAGCTTGACCGGGACAGGGGAGACTGAAGCTTTCTTT. Protein sequence: CASSLTGTGETEAFF.

Ten or more counts support this clonotype. This chain connects TRBV4-3 to TRBJ2-1; perhaps TRBD1 as D (5 bases). CDR3 size: 14 residues. Trimming took off 0 bases at V and 9 bases at J, with 12 bases between the two ends. CDR1 is LGHNA, CDR2 YSLEER, per germline. For the CDR3, the DNA is TGCGCCAGCAGCCAAGATGTAGGGGCAGGTGAGCAGTTCTTC. The encoded protein is CASSQDVGAGEQFF.

In this sample, this clonotype turned up many times. The rearrangement uses TRBV12-5 and TRBJ2-4; 8 positions match TRBD1. J gave up 7 bases and V 4 bases, and 9 bases lay outside the gene matches. Germline CDR1 reads LGHNT; CDR2 reads FRNRAP. The CDR3 extends over 15 amino acids. CDR3 nucleotides: TGTGCTAGTGGTTATAACTACAGGGGGAGTAACATTCAGTACTTC. Translation gives CASGYNYRGSNIQYF.

This clonotype was seen many times. The rearrangement uses TRBV7-8 and TRBJ1-6; 9 bases agree with TRBD1. The trim removed 1 base at V and 9 bases at J, leaving 1 base unmatched. CDR3 size: 14 residues. In germline, CDR1 is SGHVS, CDR2 FQNEAQ. The CDR3 spells CASSLDRGLSPLHF. The DNA for the CDR3 is TGTGCCAGCAGCTTAGACAGGGGGCTTTCACCCCTCCACTTT.